One TCR beta chain is described in this entry. This clonotype was seen a single time. No antigen is known for it. Given a much more abundant clone one base away, this may be a read error. These data are taken from a study of Graves' ophthalmopathy and Graves' hyperthyroidism (dated by TCRdb to 2017 to 2018). With respect to the entire study: Stable hyperthyroidism was defined as no progression to ophthalmopathy within 18 months of follow-up. TCR beta repertoire signatures were used to distinguish Graves' ophthalmopathy from Graves' hyperthyroidism and to predict progression to ophthalmopathy. In total, approximately 130 blood samples were TCR-sequenced: fewer than 50 ophthalmopathy, some 80 hyperthyroidism and around 17 hyperthyroidism-to-ophthalmopathy patients. A discovery set of 95 to 100 patients (more than 40 ophthalmopathy, 55 to 65 stable hyperthyroidism) was enrolled to explore V-J signatures distinguishing ophthalmopathy from hyperthyroidism. An independent validation cohort was composed of 18 hyperthyroidism patients and 17 patients who later progressed from hyperthyroidism to ophthalmopathy. In over 5 hyperthyroidism patients, the T-cell repertoire of thyroid tissue was compared with the T-cell repertoire of blood. Following sample collection, hyperthyroidism patients were given methimazole at a starting dose of 30 mg daily, and ophthalmopathy patients were given high-dose intravenous methylprednisolone.

The CDR3 runs 15 residues from the cysteine to the phenylalanine. Left in the record is the CDR3 DNA by itself, 45 bases read in frame from the first base. Based on the germline V gene, the CDR1 and CDR2 sequences are MGHRA and YSYEKL. The hyperthyroidism patients were 18 to 65 years old and newly diagnosed, with a disease duration of less than 2 months. Anyone with other autoimmune diseases, uncontrolled infections, pregnancy or lactation was excluded from the study. Clinical symptoms, serum thyroxine, TRAb, thyroid ultrasound and orbital computed tomography formed the basis of the diagnosis. Total RNA was extracted with Trizol reagent and quality-checked on an Agilent 2100 Bioanalyzer. For repertoire sequencing, TCR beta CDR3 regions were amplified from RNA transcripts. The first round of RT-PCR was done with HTBI primers and the Qiagen OneStep RT-PCR kit, and was followed by a second round of multiplex PCR, then size selection and purification. Sequencing of the libraries was carried out on an Illumina HiSeq2000 in paired-end mode with 100 bp reads. On the authors' methods: SOAPnuke was used for read processing, and reads with adapters, uncalled bases, a mean Phred below 15, or no exact constant-primer or identifier match were discarded. COPE v1.2.5 was used to merge the high-quality paired reads. Clonotypes were defined as unique nucleotide sequences and were aligned to IMGT TRB V, D and J references using MiTCR v1.1. The analysis was limited to V-J combinations with a frequency above 0.0001, which together covered more than 99% of repertoires. For each V-J combination, a TCR clonal expansion and chaos score was defined as F50 clonal expansion divided by the chaos observed in the TCRdist matrix. Welch's t-statistics and random forest were used to reduce features to more than ten V-J combinations, which were fed into a naive Bayes classifier. The similarity between thyroid and blood repertoires was quantified using the Morisita-Horn index. The public reads were reprocessed in TCRdb via fastp at Q25 and MiXCR, keeping in-frame beta chains. Every CDR3 protein is listed once, alongside the most common genes and DNA of its rows. The V and J calls follow TCRdb's processing rather than the paper's. The sample table shows approximately 540,000 distinct CDR3 sequences, and 35% to 40% are seen once. The top ten clones comprise about 4.6% of the sample.

Overall study outcomes, separate from this receptor: In cross-validation, the 13-signature model distinguished ophthalmopathy from stable hyperthyroidism with approximately 88% sensitivity and approximately 81% specificity, and in the test set the corresponding values were approximately 80% and 68%. Most of the expanded thyroid clonotypes with a frequency above 0.001 were also detected in blood, and it was suggested that the thyroid immune response may be reflected by blood repertoires. No statistical method was used to set the sample size in advance, and the investigators knew which group each participant was assigned to. In validation, the model predicted ophthalmopathy progression with 70.59% sensitivity and about 77% specificity; some 13 predicted patients were CT-confirmed with GO in a median of 6.5 months.

This clonotype originated in an adult man with Graves' hyperthyroidism. The chain employs TRBV4-1 and TRBJ1-2; tentative D gene TRBD1, with 6 bases matching. Sequenced input: peripheral blood or thyroid tissue (not recorded which). The CDR3 region reads CASSSTGLANCGYTF. The DNA sequence is as follows: TGTGCCAGCAGCTCAACAGGGTTAGCTAACTGTGGCTACACCTTC.